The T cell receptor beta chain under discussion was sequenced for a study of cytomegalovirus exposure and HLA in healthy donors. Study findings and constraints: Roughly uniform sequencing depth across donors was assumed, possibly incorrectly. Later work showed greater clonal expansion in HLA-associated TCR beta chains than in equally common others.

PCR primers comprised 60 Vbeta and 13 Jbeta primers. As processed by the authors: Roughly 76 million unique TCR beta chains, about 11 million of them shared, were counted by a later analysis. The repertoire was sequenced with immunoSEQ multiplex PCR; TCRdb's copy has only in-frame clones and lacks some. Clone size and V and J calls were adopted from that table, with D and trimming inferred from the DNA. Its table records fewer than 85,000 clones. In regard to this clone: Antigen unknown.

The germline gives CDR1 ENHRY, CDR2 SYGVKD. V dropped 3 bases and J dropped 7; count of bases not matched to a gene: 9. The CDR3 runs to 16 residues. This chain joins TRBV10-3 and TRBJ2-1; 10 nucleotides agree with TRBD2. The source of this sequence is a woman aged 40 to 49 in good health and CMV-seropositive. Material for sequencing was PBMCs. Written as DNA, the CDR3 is TGTGCCATCAGTGACGTTAAAGTGACTAGCGGGAATGAGCAGTTCTTC. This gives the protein CAISDVKVTSGNEQFF.